Following are 29 T cell receptor beta chains from one sample sequenced in a study of shared clonotypes between healthy human individuals. TCRdb keeps only in-frame clones here, not all; method: immunoSEQ multiplex PCR. The sample shows about 2.4 million clones, roughly 93% of them seen only once. The sequencing input was naive CD4+ T cells from PBMCs. The sample's subset: CD45RA+ positively selected. The receptors originated from a man younger than 35 in good health. Some clones in this sample may be carry-over from other donors' samples.

A note on this clone: Other DNA sequences from this sample encode an identical CDR3 as well. The chain links TRBV13 to TRBJ2-3; 7 bases map to TRBD2. This CDR3 comprises 14 residues. CDR1 PRHDT and CDR2 FYEKMQ come from the germline V gene (reference sequence). V was pared by 3 bases and J by 0 bases, with 0 bases of the junction left unmatched. The CDR3 protein is CASSFSGSTDTQYF. In DNA, the CDR3 is TGTGCCAGCAGCTTTAGCGGGAGCACAGATACGCAGTATTTT.

The chain carries TRBV29-1 and TRBJ2-1; 8 positions match TRBD1. The CDR3 loop spans 13 amino acids. J was trimmed by 3 bases and V by 4 bases; bases with no gene match: 2. CDR1 and CDR2 (germline): SQVTM, ANQGSEA. CDR3 nucleotide sequence: TGCAGCGTTGTTGGACAGGGCTACAATGAGCAGTTCTTC. This sequence encodes CSVVGQGYNEQFF.

The table lists this clone with a count of one. The chain employs TRBV19 and TRBJ1-1; D unclear. Trimming took off 3 bases at V and 2 bases at J, with 10 bases between the two ends. Germline-derived CDR1 and CDR2 are LNHDA and SQIVND (reference sequence). CDR3 length: 14 residues. The CDR3 protein is CASSMRVANTEAFF. The CDR3, as DNA: TGTGCCAGTAGTATGCGGGTGGCTAACACTGAAGCTTTCTTT.

About this clone itself: Other DNA sequences in the same sample also yield this CDR3. The CDR3 protein is CASSFAETQYF. DNA of the CDR3: TGCGCCAGCAGCTTCGCGGAGACCCAGTACTTC. This chain connects TRBV5-1 to TRBJ2-5; D is unclear. Per germline, CDR1 SGHRS and CDR2 YFSETQ. The CDR3 covers 11 residues. V dropped 2 bases and J dropped 5 bases, with 4 bases sitting between them. The full variable domain, its missing parts supplied by reference TRBV5-1 and TRBJ2-5, is KAGVTQTPRYLIKTRGQQVTLSCSPISGHRSVSWYQQTPGQGLQFLFEYFSETQRNKGNFPGRFSGRQFSNSRSEMNVSTLELGDSALYLCASSFAETQYFGPGTRLLVL.

The chain links TRBV30 to TRBJ1-3; 9 nucleotides line up with TRBD1. V lost 2 bases to trimming and J lost 8 bases; unmatched junction nucleotides: 4. In germline, CDR1 is GTSNPN, CDR2 SVGIG (reference sequence). This CDR3 is built from 13 residues. CDR3 DNA sequence: TGTGCCTGGAGTCCGGACAGGGGACACACCATATATTTT. Amino acid sequence: CAWSPDRGHTIYF.

The J gene is TRBJ2-5, the V gene TRBV30, with D unclear. CDR3 size: 12 residues. V lost 4 bases, J lost 0 bases, and 6 bases lay in between. The germline gives CDR1 GTSNPN, CDR2 SVGIG (reference sequence). In DNA form, the CDR3 reads TGTGCCTGGAAGCACAACCAAGAGACCCAGTACTTC. Translated: CAWKHNQETQYF.

This clone was detected once. The CDR3 here is CASSPRTSGSSMYEQFF. CDR3 nucleotides: TGTGCCAGCAGCCCCCGGACTAGCGGGAGTAGTATGTATGAGCAGTTCTTC. The V gene is TRBV7-3, the J gene TRBJ2-1; 13 bases are a match to TRBD2. Germline-derived CDR1 and CDR2 are SGHTA and FQGTGA. Trimming removed 5 bases from V and 8 bases from J; junction bases left unmatched: 12. CDR3 size: 17 residues.

Concerning this clone itself: The sample has other DNA sequences that encode this CDR3 too. The chain employs TRBV5-1 and TRBJ2-5, with TRBD1 matching 7 bases. Germline V gene data show CDR1 as SGHRS and CDR2 as YFSETQ. V was clipped by 4 bases and J by 4 bases; unmatched bases: 4. The length of the CDR3 is 13 residues. CDR3 sequence reads: CASSLQGSETQYF. The CDR3 DNA reads as TGCGCCAGCAGCCTACAGGGGTCAGAGACCCAGTACTTC.

CDR3 nucleotides: TGTGCCAGCAACATTCCGGGACAACGGAACACCGGGGAGCTGTTTTTT. Translated: CASNIPGQRNTGELFF. This chain connects TRBV7-9 to TRBJ2-2; a weak D match, TRBD1 (6 bases). CDR3 size: 16 residues. Germline values: CDR1 SEHNR, CDR2 FQNEAQ (reference sequence). V dropped 7 bases and J dropped 1 base, with 16 bases sitting between them.

V and J are TRBV4-1 and TRBJ2-6; 9 bases agree with TRBD1. CDR3 size: 16 residues. J gave up 2 bases and V 5 bases, and 4 bases lay outside the gene matches. CDR1 MGHRA and CDR2 YSYEKL come from the germline V gene. CDR3 nucleotide sequence: TGCGCCAGCAGCATAAGACAGGGGGCTGGGGCCAACGTCCTGACTTTC. This codes for CASSIRQGAGANVLTF.

This clone was recorded a few times. This chain uses TRBV7-2 with TRBJ1-1; the D gene is possibly TRBD1 (5 bases). V lost 3 bases, J lost 2 bases, and 10 bases lay in between. Germline values: CDR1 SGHTA, CDR2 FQGNSA. This CDR3 has 14 amino acids. The CDR3 loop reads CASSLMTANTEAFF. The CDR3 nucleotides are TGTGCCAGCAGCTTGATGACAGCCAACACTGAAGCTTTCTTT.

This chain connects TRBV5-4 to TRBJ2-3; 9 bases match TRBD2. V lost 3 bases, J lost 4 bases, and 6 bases stayed unmatched. This CDR3 spans 15 amino acids. Germline CDR1 and CDR2: SGHNT and YYREEE (reference sequence). CDR3 sequence reads: CASSSGGRAADTQYF. CDR3 DNA sequence: TGTGCCAGCAGCTCGGGCGGGAGGGCCGCAGATACGCAGTATTTT. Variable domain in full (rest from reference TRBV5-4 and TRBJ2-3): ETGVTQSPTHLIKTRGQQVTLRCSSQSGHNTVSWYQQALGQGPQFIFQYYREEENGRGNFPPRFSGLQFPNYSSELNVNALELDDSALYLCASSSGGRAADTQYFGPGTRLTVL.

The J gene is TRBJ2-5, the V gene TRBV5-1, with a possible D match to TRBD1 (5 bases). This CDR3 has 13 amino acids. CDR1 and CDR2 from the germline V gene are SGHRS and YFSETQ. V lost 0 bases and J 7 bases, leaving 10 bases between the germline ends. Here the CDR3 DNA reads TGCGCCAGCAGCTTGGAGGCAAGGGGGACCCAGTACTTC. As protein: CASSLEARGTQYF.

The rearrangement links TRBV30 to TRBJ1-2; TRBD1 matches at 8 bases. CDR3 length: 14 amino acids. The V gene end was trimmed by 3 bases and the J gene end by 4 bases; junction bases not matched to a gene: 7. The germline V gene has CDR1 GTSNPN and CDR2 SVGIG (reference sequence). The CDR3 loop is CAWRTTGGGYGYTF. CDR3 nucleotides: TGTGCCTGGAGGACCACAGGGGGGGGCTATGGCTACACCTTC. Using reference TRBV30 and TRBJ1-2 for the parts outside the CDR3, the full variable domain is SQTIHQWPATLVQPVGSPLSLECTVEGTSNPNLYWYRQAAGRGLQLLFYSVGIGQISSEVPQNLSASRPQDRQFILSSKKLLLSDSGFYLCAWRTTGGGYGYTFGSGTRLTVV.

This chain connects TRBV6-6 to TRBJ2-1; D perhaps matches TRBD2 (6 bases). The CDR3 loop spans 13 amino acids. Germline V gene sequence: CDR1 MNHNY, CDR2 SVGAGI (reference sequence). With 0 bases removed from V and 9 bases from J, the gap between germline ends came to 9 bases. CDR3 amino acids: CASSYSGGLEQFF. The CDR3 nucleotides are TGTGCCAGCAGTTACTCGGGAGGTCTTGAGCAGTTCTTC.

This rearrangement joins TRBV2 to TRBJ2-3; no firm D call. Germline assignment: CDR1 SNHLY and CDR2 FYNNEI. The CDR3 is made up of 10 amino acids. V was shortened by 8 bases and J by 5 bases, with 5 bases between the two germline ends. CDR3 sequence reads: CASARDTQYF. The CDR3 DNA is TGTGCCAGCGCGAGAGATACGCAGTATTTT.

The chain has TRBV7-8 and TRBJ2-7; tentatively, D is TRBD2 (5 bases). The CDR3 has 15 amino acids. Germline V gives CDR1 SGHVS, CDR2 FQNEAQ. Trimming removed 3 bases at V and 3 bases at J, with 15 bases between. CDR3 DNA: TGTGCCAGCAGCTTTCTGAGCGGAGTAAACTACGAGCAGTACTTC. Protein product: CASSFLSGVNYEQYF.

J is TRBJ2-3 and V is TRBV2; TRBD2 matches at 11 bases. The CDR3 runs 16 residues. J was trimmed by 4 bases and V by 3 bases; bases with no gene match: 6. Germline V gene sequence: CDR1 SNHLY, CDR2 FYNNEI. DNA for the CDR3: TGTGCCAGCAGTGACCCCACTAGCGGGAGTCCAGATACGCAGTATTTT. Translated: CASSDPTSGSPDTQYF.

The count of this clone is one. The V call is TRBV25-1, the J call TRBJ2-3; 8 nucleotides align to TRBD1. Germline CDR1 reads MGHDK; CDR2 reads SYGVNS. This CDR3 spans 15 amino acids. The V segment lost 4 bases and the J segment 2 bases; nucleotides outside the gene matches: 5. CDR3 DNA sequence: TGTGCCAGCAGTGCCGGGACAGGACCCACAGATACGCAGTATTTT. It codes for CASSAGTGPTDTQYF. Looking up the rest from reference TRBV25-1 and TRBJ2-3 gives the full variable domain: EADIYQTPRYLVIGTGKKITLECSQTMGHDKMYWYQQDPGMELHLIHYSYGVNSTEKGDLSSESTVSRIRTEHFPLTLESARPSHTSQYLCASSAGTGPTDTQYFGPGTRLTVL.

This chain uses TRBV30 with TRBJ2-7; 13 bases line up with TRBD2. The CDR3 has 15 residues. Trimming took 8 bases from V and 6 from J; bases not matched to a gene: 13. Germline CDR1 reads GTSNPN; CDR2 reads SVGIG (reference sequence). CDR3 nucleotide sequence: TGTGCCAGCAGGGTTACTAGCGGGAGGGCCGTCGAGCAGTACTTC. As protein: CASRVTSGRAVEQYF.

V and J are TRBV10-3 and TRBJ2-7, with D perhaps assigned TRBD1 or TRBD2 (6 bases each). The CDR3 contains 13 residues. Trimming shortened V by 5 bases and J by 5 bases, and 13 bases separated the two germline ends. The germline CDR1 and CDR2 sequences are ENHRY and SYGVKD. The DNA for the CDR3 is TGTGCCATCAGTCCTTCCGGGGGCGACGAGCAGTACTTC. Translation gives CAISPSGGDEQYF.

The V gene is TRBV19, the J gene TRBJ2-1, with 7 bases lining up with TRBD1. The junction had 6 bases not matched to a gene; V was cut back by 6 bases and J by 4 bases. The germline V gene has CDR1 LNHDA and CDR2 SQIVND (reference sequence). The CDR3 extends over 14 amino acids. The CDR3 loop is CASSPRTGYNEQFF. CDR3 nucleotide sequence: TGTGCCAGTAGCCCCCGGACAGGTTACAATGAGCAGTTCTTC.

The chain joins TRBV6-1 to TRBJ1-1; D gene ambiguous. Per the germline V gene, CDR1 is MNHNS and CDR2 is SASEGT. This CDR3 comprises 17 residues. Trimming shortened V by 1 base and J by 3 bases, and 18 bases separated the two germline ends. The CDR3 loop reads CASSEGGLRDSDTEAFF. The CDR3 nucleotides are TGTGCCAGCAGTGAAGGAGGGCTGAGGGATTCCGACACTGAAGCTTTCTTT.

This chain uses TRBV19 with TRBJ2-7, with D possibly being TRBD1 (6 bases). Germline assignment: CDR1 LNHDA and CDR2 SQIVND (reference sequence). The CDR3 loop spans 10 amino acids. The CDR3 here is CASSTRQDQV. The CDR3 coding sequence is TGTGCCAGTAGTACCCGACAGGATCAGGTC.

In regard to this clone: This same CDR3 is encoded by further DNA sequences in the sample. This sequence joins TRBV6-1 and TRBJ1-2; D unclear. This CDR3 comprises 12 residues. Germline CDR1 MNHNS, CDR2 SASEGT. The V end was cut by 3 bases, the J end by 8 bases, with 10 bases between. The CDR3 region has the DNA TGTGCCAGCAGTGATCGGGGAGACGGCTACACCTTC. This translates into CASSDRGDGYTF.

The V gene is TRBV10-3, the J gene TRBJ2-2; TRBD2 matches 7 bases. The CDR3 spans 16 residues. Germline trimming cut 3 bases from V and 2 bases from J; bases unmatched to any gene: 6. CDR1 is ENHRY and CDR2 is SYGVKD in the germline V gene. The CDR3: CAISEFLAENTGELFF. The CDR3, as DNA: TGTGCCATCAGTGAATTTCTAGCGGAAAACACCGGGGAGCTGTTTTTT.

The V call is TRBV7-8, the J call TRBJ2-7; D gene uncertain. In germline, CDR1 is SGHVS, CDR2 FQNEAQ. Between the trimmed V and J ends, which lost 2 bases and 5 bases, there was a span of 16 bases. The CDR3 consists of 15 residues. The CDR3 DNA is TGTGCCAGCAGCTTAATTGGGGTAGTTACAGACGAGCAGTACTTC. Protein product: CASSLIGVVTDEQYF.

The chain has TRBV29-1 and TRBJ2-7; D is uncertain. The germline gives CDR1 SQVTM, CDR2 ANQGSEA. This CDR3 is 14 amino acids long. V lost 0 bases and J lost 3, with 12 bases in between. The DNA of the CDR3 is TGCAGCGTTGAAGATCCGGATACAAACTACGAGCAGTACTTC. Its protein is CSVEDPDTNYEQYF.

The chain links TRBV7-9 to TRBJ2-3, with a weak D call TRBD2 (6 bases). V was pared by 10 bases and J by 1 base, with 18 bases between. CDR1 is SEHNR and CDR2 is FQNEAQ in the germline V gene (reference sequence). This CDR3 has 15 amino acids. The CDR3 DNA reads TGTGCCACCCTACGGGGCGGGGTGGGCACAGATACGCAGTATTTT. It is translated as CATLRGGVGTDTQYF.